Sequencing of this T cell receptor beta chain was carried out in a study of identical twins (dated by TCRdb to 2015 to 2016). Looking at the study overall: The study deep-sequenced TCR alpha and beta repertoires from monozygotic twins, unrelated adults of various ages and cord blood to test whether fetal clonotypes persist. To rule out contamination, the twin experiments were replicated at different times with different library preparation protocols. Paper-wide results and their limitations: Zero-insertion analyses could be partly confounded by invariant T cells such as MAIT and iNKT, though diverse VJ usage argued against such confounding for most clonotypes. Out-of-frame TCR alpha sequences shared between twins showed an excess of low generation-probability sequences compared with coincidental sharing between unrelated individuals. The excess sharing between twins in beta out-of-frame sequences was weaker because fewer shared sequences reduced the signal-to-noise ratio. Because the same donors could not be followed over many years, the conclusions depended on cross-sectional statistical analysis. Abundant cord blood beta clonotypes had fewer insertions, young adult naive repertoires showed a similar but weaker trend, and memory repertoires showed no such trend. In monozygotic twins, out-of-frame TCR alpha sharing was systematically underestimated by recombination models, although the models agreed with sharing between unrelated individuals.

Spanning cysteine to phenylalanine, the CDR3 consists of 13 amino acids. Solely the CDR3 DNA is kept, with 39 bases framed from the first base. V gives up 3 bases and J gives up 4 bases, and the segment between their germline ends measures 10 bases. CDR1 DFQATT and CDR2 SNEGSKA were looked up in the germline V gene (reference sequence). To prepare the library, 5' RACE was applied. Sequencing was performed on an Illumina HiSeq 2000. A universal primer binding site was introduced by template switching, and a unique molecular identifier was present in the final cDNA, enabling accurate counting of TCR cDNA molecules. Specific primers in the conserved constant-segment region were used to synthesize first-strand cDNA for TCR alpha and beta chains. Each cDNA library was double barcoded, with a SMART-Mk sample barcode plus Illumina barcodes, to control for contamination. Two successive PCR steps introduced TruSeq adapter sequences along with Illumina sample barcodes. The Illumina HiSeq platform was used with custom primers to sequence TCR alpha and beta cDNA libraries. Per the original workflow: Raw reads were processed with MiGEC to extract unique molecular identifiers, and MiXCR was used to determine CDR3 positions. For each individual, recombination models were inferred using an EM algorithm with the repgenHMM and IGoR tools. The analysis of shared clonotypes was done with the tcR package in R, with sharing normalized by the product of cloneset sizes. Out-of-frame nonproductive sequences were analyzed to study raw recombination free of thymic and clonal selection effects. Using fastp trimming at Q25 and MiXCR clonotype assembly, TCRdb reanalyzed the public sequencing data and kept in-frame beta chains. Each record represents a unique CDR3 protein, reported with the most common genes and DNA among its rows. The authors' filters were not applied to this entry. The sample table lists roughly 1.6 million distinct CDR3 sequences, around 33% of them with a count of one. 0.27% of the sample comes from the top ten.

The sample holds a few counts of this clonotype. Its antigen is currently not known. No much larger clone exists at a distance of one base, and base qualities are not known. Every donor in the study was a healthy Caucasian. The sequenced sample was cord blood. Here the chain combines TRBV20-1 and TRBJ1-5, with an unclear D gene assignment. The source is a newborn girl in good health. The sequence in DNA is TGCAGTGCTAGTTGGCAGGAAAATCAGCCCCAGCATTTT. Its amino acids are CSASWQENQPQHF.